Each of the 26 T cell receptor beta chains below was sequenced from the same sample in a study of CD8+ T cells in alopecia areata. Sequencing templates came from extracted RNA that was reverse transcribed into cDNA. Only in-frame clones appear in the TCRdb table, and some are missing; sequencing was by immunoSEQ multiplex PCR. The sample lists about 2,600 clones, roughly 70% seen once, with 10% to 13% in the top ten. Sample: skin. Receptor source: a human donor in good health.

V and J are TRBV6-6 and TRBJ2-5, with D possibly TRBD2 on 5 matching bases. The J call may be in error: the DNA end matches TRBJ2-7 better. The germline gives CDR1 MNHNY, CDR2 SVGAGI (reference sequence). The CDR3 length is 15 residues. This CDR3 is CASSYSTKSSYEQYF. DNA of the CDR3: TGTGCCAGCAGTTACTCGACTAAATCCTCCTACGAGCAGTACTTC.

This clone was observed a handful of times. This chain links TRBV30 with TRBJ2-1; 11 bases are a match to TRBD1. This CDR3 is built from 19 residues. Trimming took 2 bases from V and 4 from J; bases not matched to a gene: 16. The V gene's germline CDR1 is GTSNPN and CDR2 SVGIG (reference sequence). The CDR3: CAWSRGTRAGTGGYNEQFF. Here the CDR3 DNA reads TGTGCCTGGAGTCGAGGGACTCGAGCCGGGACAGGGGGGTACAATGAGCAGTTCTTC. Full variable domain (outside the CDR3, taken from reference TRBV30 and TRBJ2-1): SQTIHQWPATLVQPVGSPLSLECTVEGTSNPNLYWYRQAAGRGLQLLFYSVGIGQISSEVPQNLSASRPQDRQFILSSKKLLLSDSGFYLCAWSRGTRAGTGGYNEQFFGPGTRLTVL.

This clone was seen a few times. The chain is built from TRBV11-2 and TRBJ2-6; maybe TRBD1 (8 bases). There are 19 residues in the CDR3. Per germline, CDR1 SGHAT and CDR2 FQNNGV. V shed 5 bases and J shed 0 bases, with 20 bases lying between them. CDR3 sequence (DNA): TGTGCCAGCAGCGGGGGGAGGGACAGGTTCTTCTCTGGGGCCAACGTCCTGACTTTC. Amino acids: CASSGGRDRFFSGANVLTF.

The chain recombines TRBV19 with TRBJ1-1; unclear D gene. The CDR3 spans 13 residues. The germline V gene has CDR1 LNHDA and CDR2 SQIVND (reference sequence). Trimming removed 3 bases from V and 3 bases from J, with 8 bases in between. The CDR3 coding sequence is TGTGCCAGTAGTATGGACGGCTACACTGAAGCTTTCTTT. Amino acids: CASSMDGYTEAFF.

The V call is TRBV6-5, the J call TRBJ2-3; D remains ambiguous. V lost 8 bases and J lost 2, with 17 bases in between. The germline CDR1 and CDR2 sequences are MNHEY and SVGAGI. CDR3 length: 15 residues. The DNA of the CDR3 is TGTGCCAGCGCCCAGGCGCGGATGAACACAGATACGCAGTATTTT. Amino acids: CASAQARMNTDTQYF.

In regard to this clone: Because the CDR3 is missing its conserved closing phenylalanine or tryptophan, this is likely a read error. V usage is TRBV7-2 and J usage is TRBJ2-7; 10 bases line up with TRBD2. The CDR3 has 15 residues. Germline V gene lookup returns CDR1 SGHTA and CDR2 FQGNSA. After removal of 1 base from V and 3 bases from J, the junction contained 3 bases not matched to a gene. The CDR3 loop reads CASSLVGLADYEQYL. CDR3 DNA sequence: TGTGCCAGCAGCTTAGTAGGACTAGCGGACTACGAGCAGTACCTC.

This clone has just a few counts. CDR3 DNA sequence: TGTGCCAGCAGCGACGGGACTACCACAGATACGCAGTATTTT. Translated, it gives CASSDGTTTDTQYF. This chain uses TRBV5-5 with TRBJ2-3; 7 positions match TRBD2. The germline V gene has CDR1 SGHKS and CDR2 YYEKEE (reference sequence). The CDR3 consists of 14 residues. Trimming at V came to 4 bases and at J to 2 bases, leaving 4 bases not matched to a gene.

J is TRBJ2-1 and V is TRBV4-2; D possibly matches TRBD1 or TRBD2 (6 bases each). CDR3 length: 16 amino acids. V lost 3 bases to trimming and J lost 2 bases, with 14 bases between them. Germline CDR1 is LGHNA and CDR2 is YNFKEQ. CDR3 residues: CASSHRGGRTYNEQFF. CDR3 sequence (DNA): TGTGCCAGCAGCCACCGAGGGGGGCGCACCTACAATGAGCAGTTCTTC.

The V call is TRBV7-2, the J call TRBJ2-3, with D possibly being TRBD1 (6 bases). With 1 base removed from V and 0 bases from J, the gap between germline ends came to 20 bases. The CDR3 is 19 amino acids. The germline gives CDR1 SGHTA, CDR2 FQGNSA. The CDR3 spells CASSLDPPNRQASTDTQYF. DNA of the CDR3: TGTGCCAGCAGCTTAGACCCCCCCAACAGACAGGCTAGCACAGATACGCAGTATTTT.

The chain employs TRBV5-6 and TRBJ2-3; 10 nucleotides align to TRBD2. The germline V gene has CDR1 SGHDT and CDR2 YYEEEE. The CDR3 contains 16 residues. After removal of 4 bases from V and 4 bases from J, the junction contained 9 bases not matched to a gene. The CDR3 loop is CASSRTLAGAADTQYF. The CDR3, as DNA: TGTGCCAGCAGCAGGACTCTAGCGGGGGCGGCAGATACGCAGTATTTT.

This clone was counted only a few times. The V gene is TRBV4-1, the J gene TRBJ2-3; D is possibly TRBD1 or TRBD2 (5 bases each). The germline V gene encodes CDR1 MGHRA and CDR2 YSYEKL. Deletions cut 4 bases from V and 0 bases from J, with 11 bases between. CDR3 length: 15 amino acids. CDR3 sequence reads: CASSRGTGSTDTQYF. Here the CDR3 DNA reads TGCGCCAGCAGCCGAGGGACGGGAAGCACAGATACGCAGTATTTT.

This clone was found a few times. This chain joins TRBV10-2 and TRBJ2-5; 9 nucleotides match TRBD1. The V segment lost 3 bases and the J segment 5 bases; nucleotides outside the gene matches: 13. Germline loops: CDR1 WSHSY, CDR2 SAAADI. The CDR3 contains 17 residues. The CDR3, as DNA: TGCGCCAGCAGTGAACCAAGGCCACAGGGGGCTATCGAGACCCAGTACTTC. As protein: CASSEPRPQGAIETQYF.

The J gene is TRBJ1-1, the V gene TRBV5-1; tentatively, D is TRBD1 (6 bases). The CDR3 is 14 residues long. Germline V gene lookup returns CDR1 SGHRS and CDR2 YFSETQ. The V gene lost 1 base and the J gene lost 8 bases, with 15 bases spanning the gap. CDR3 sequence reads: CASSLFRDTQEAFF. CDR3 sequence (DNA): TGCGCCAGCAGCTTGTTCCGGGACACCCAAGAAGCTTTCTTT. The whole variable domain, filled in from reference TRBV5-1 and TRBJ1-1, reads KAGVTQTPRYLIKTRGQQVTLSCSPISGHRSVSWYQQTPGQGLQFLFEYFSETQRNKGNFPGRFSGRQFSNSRSEMNVSTLELGDSALYLCASSLFRDTQEAFFGQGTRLTVV.

This clone was observed a handful of times. Written as DNA, the CDR3 is TGCGCCAGCAGCTTACTACAGGGGGCAGCTGGGGCCAACGTCCTGACTTTC. Its translation is CASSLLQGAAGANVLTF. The chain carries TRBV5-1 and TRBJ2-6; the match to TRBD1 covers 9 bases. CDR1 and CDR2 (germline): SGHRS, YFSETQ. This CDR3 comprises 17 residues. The V and J ends lost 2 bases and 2 bases, in that order; junction bases with no gene match: 5.

This clone was observed a handful of times. The chain is built from TRBV5-5 and TRBJ2-7; TRBD2 matches at 7 bases. Trimming took 4 bases from V and 1 from J; bases not matched to a gene: 5. The CDR3 is made up of 14 amino acids. Germline V CDR1 and CDR2: SGHKS, YYEKEE (reference sequence). CDR3 sequence: CASSRDYQSYEQYF. The DNA of the CDR3 is TGTGCCAGCAGCCGGGACTACCAATCCTACGAGCAGTACTTC.

This sequence joins TRBV5-4 and TRBJ2-3; D may be TRBD2 (6 bases). The CDR3 loop spans 13 amino acids. Germline V gene data show CDR1 as SGHNT and CDR2 as YYREEE (reference sequence). V was shortened by 4 bases and J by 4 bases, with 10 bases between the two germline ends. The CDR3: CASSGEVSDTQYF. CDR3 nucleotide sequence: TGTGCCAGCAGCGGGGAGGTTTCAGATACGCAGTATTTT.

This clone showed up just once. The rearrangement joins TRBV7-9 to TRBJ2-5, with TRBD2 matching 8 bases. V trimming: 5 bases; J trimming: 7 bases; junction bases outside the gene matches: 6. The germline gives CDR1 SEHNR, CDR2 FQNEAQ (reference sequence). The CDR3 is 13 residues long. The CDR3 region is CASSQGLGGTQYF. For the CDR3, the DNA is TGTGCCAGCAGCCAGGGACTAGGAGGGACCCAGTACTTC.

The V gene is TRBV11-2, the J gene TRBJ2-7; possible D gene TRBD2, 6 bases. This CDR3 contains 16 residues. The V gene's germline CDR1 is SGHAT and CDR2 FQNNGV. V was shortened by 1 base and J by 3 bases, with 16 bases between the two germline ends. The CDR3 here is CASSLVGAGLFYEQYF. The CDR3 DNA reads as TGTGCCAGCAGCTTAGTCGGGGCGGGGCTCTTCTACGAGCAGTACTTC.

The chain combines TRBV7-6 with TRBJ1-3; D ambiguous. Germline V lookup: CDR1 SGHVS, CDR2 FNYEAQ. The CDR3 loop spans 19 amino acids. V lost 5 bases and J 0 bases, leaving 23 bases between the germline ends. The CDR3 DNA is TGTGCCAGCAGCCAAAGCTCCTGGTTAGAACCCCGCTCTGGAAACACCATATATTTT. Protein product: CASSQSSWLEPRSGNTIYF.

This chain links TRBV15 with TRBJ2-3, with no clear D. Trimming pared 7 bases from V and 3 bases from J, leaving 11 bases between. Germline CDR1 reads LNHNV; CDR2 reads YYDKDF (reference sequence). CDR3 length: 13 residues. The CDR3: CATKSLQTDTQYF. Written as DNA, the CDR3 is TGTGCCACCAAATCCCTCCAGACAGATACGCAGTATTTT.

The genes are TRBV29-1 and TRBJ2-2, with 8 bases aligning to TRBD1. The V and J ends lost 7 bases and 14 bases, in that order; junction bases with no gene match: 9. The CDR3 sequence is 11 residues long. The germline V gene has CDR1 SQVTM and CDR2 ANQGSEA. CDR3 protein: CSAATGVSLFF. The CDR3 DNA sequence: TGCAGCGCAGCGACAGGGGTTTCTCTGTTTTTT.

A few counts support this clone. The rearrangement links TRBV11-2 to TRBJ2-1; 12 bases are shared with TRBD2. CDR3 size: 18 residues. With 5 bases clipped from V and 3 bases from J, the junction kept 11 bases outside the gene matches. Per the germline V gene, CDR1 is SGHAT and CDR2 is FQNNGV. The DNA for the CDR3 is TGTGCCAGCAGCCCCACGCAACTAGCGGGGGGTCTCTACAATGAGCAGTTCTTC. Translation: CASSPTQLAGGLYNEQFF.

V usage is TRBV6-1 and J usage is TRBJ2-1; 11 bases align to TRBD2. The germline CDR1 and CDR2 sequences are MNHNS and SASEGT. V dropped 0 bases and J dropped 7; count of bases not matched to a gene: 2. This CDR3 is built from 15 residues. CDR3 region: CASSEAGLAENEQFF. The CDR3 coding sequence is TGTGCCAGCAGTGAAGCGGGACTAGCGGAAAATGAGCAGTTCTTC.

V usage is TRBV4-1 and J usage is TRBJ2-7; D unclear. The germline CDR1 and CDR2 sequences are MGHRA and YSYEKL. CDR3 size: 16 residues. Trimming cost V 0 bases and J 2 bases, with 14 bases left between them. The CDR3 coding sequence is TGCGCCAGCAGCCAAGATCAGAGCGTACGAACCTACGAGCAGTACTTC. Its protein is CASSQDQSVRTYEQYF.

The chain couples TRBV7-9 to TRBJ2-3; TRBD2 agrees at 7 bases. Germline CDR1 and CDR2: SEHNR and FQNEAQ (reference sequence). V gave up 5 bases and J gave up 2 bases; unmatched junction bases: 4. The CDR3 is 14 residues long. As DNA, the CDR3 is TGTGCCAGCAGCGAGACTAGCCCCACAGATACGCAGTATTTT. It specifies CASSETSPTDTQYF.

This clone was detected a few times. V gene TRBV7-9 combines with J gene TRBJ2-2, with D perhaps matching TRBD1 or TRBD2 (5 bases each). Germline CDR1 reads SEHNR; CDR2 reads FQNEAQ (reference sequence). The V end lost 3 bases, the J end lost 4 bases, and 12 bases lay between the germline ends. This CDR3 has 15 amino acids. The CDR3 spells CASSFGQGPTGELFF. Here the CDR3 DNA reads TGTGCCAGCAGCTTCGGCCAGGGACCCACCGGGGAGCTGTTTTTT.